This is a list of T cell receptor beta chains from one sample in a study of blood T cell repertoires in COVID-19. Sequenced by immunoSEQ multiplex PCR; TCRdb stores in-frame clones only, minus some. The sample lists over 95,000 clones; approximately 81% were seen once. The source material was peripheral blood. The source is a human donor in a cohort sampled during active COVID-19. Both conserved end residues are part of each CDR3.

j_gene	v_gene	CDR3aa
TRBJ2-2	TRBV5-1	CASSLFPGQGSSGELFF
TRBJ2-2	TRBV15	CATSREDRVTGELFF
TRBJ2-5	TRBV7-2	CASSLTRSQETQYF
TRBJ2-3	TRBV7-2	CASSLDGASGGIDTQYF
TRBJ2-5	TRBV6-5	CASMTQGISETQYF
TRBJ2-3	TRBV24-1	CATAGRDYEGTQYF
TRBJ1-1	TRBV28	CASGRDTEAFF
TRBJ1-2	TRBV7-3	CASSSGQTYGYTF
TRBJ2-7	TRBV7-8	CASSSGRPGYEQYF
TRBJ2-7	TRBV6-2/TRBV6-3	CASSYGQGSYEQYF
TRBJ1-5	TRBV28	CASSSSGGGMNQPQHF
TRBJ1-1	TRBV7-8	CASTQGTGMNREAFF
TRBJ2-7	TRBV7-2	CASSLGGGAYEQYF
TRBJ2-3	TRBV5-4	CASSIGQGATDTQYF
TRBJ1-2	TRBV28	CASSFGGISYGYTF
TRBJ1-1	TRBV7-2	CASSATGDTEAFF
TRBJ2-3	TRBV9	CASSEAGGAWTDTQYF
TRBJ2-1	TRBV4-3	CASSAGGYNEQFF
TRBJ1-3	TRBV18	CASSRQGEDTIYF
TRBJ2-4	TRBV2	CASSEVLAAKNIQYF
TRBJ2-7	TRBV18	CASSPGTAYEQYF
TRBJ2-1	TRBV5-1	CASSPSGGAYNEQFF
TRBJ2-7	TRBV29-1	CSVGPSGGAYEQYF
TRBJ2-5	TRBV30	CAWGRAGETQYF
TRBJ1-5	TRBV7-2	CASSPDRGHSQPQHF
TRBJ1-1	TRBV28	CASSRDRVLFFGTMNTEAFF
TRBJ2-7	TRBV19	CASRQGYEQYF
TRBJ1-5	TRBV19	CARLGHLRQPQHF
TRBJ1-4	TRBV28	CASSLQGYNNEKLFF
TRBJ2-3	TRBV7-3	CASSLAGSNTQYF
TRBJ2-2	TRBV7-3	CASSPYRGQDGELFF
TRBJ1-6	TRBV6-5	CASSYLSGSNSPLHF